Following are 19 T cell receptor beta chains from one sample sequenced in a study of graft-versus-host responses after intestinal transplantation. What these receptors recognize is not known. Measured with immunoSEQ multiplex PCR; TCRdb has only the in-frame clones, and not every one. The sample consists of 70,000 to 80,000 clones, 90% of them appearing once. The sequences come from unstimulated CD8+ T cells sorted from spleen or lymph node cells, collected before intestinal transplant. The receptors shown here come from a human donor who received an intestinal transplant.

CDR3 DNA sequence: TGCGCCAGCAGTGAGTACTCTCCCTACGAGCAGTACTTC. Its translation: CASSEYSPYEQYF. This chain connects TRBV10-2 to TRBJ2-7; no clear D. V was clipped by 1 base and J by 2 bases, with 6 bases between them. The CDR3 is 13 residues long. CDR1 and CDR2 from the germline V gene are WSHSY and SAAADI.

As concerns this clone: In the same sample, other DNA sequences code for this CDR3. This sequence joins TRBV9 and TRBJ2-2, with no clear D. Per the germline V gene, CDR1 is SGDLS and CDR2 is YYNGEE. V was shortened by 0 bases and J by 3 bases, with 3 bases between the two germline ends. The CDR3 is 13 amino acids. The CDR3 region has the DNA TGTGCCAGCAGCGTAGGCGACACCGGGGAGCTGTTTTTT. It encodes CASSVGDTGELFF. Full variable domain (remainder filled in from reference TRBV9 and TRBJ2-2): DSGVTQTPKHLITATGQRVTLRCSPRSGDLSVYWYQQSLDQGLQFLIQYYNGEERAKGNILERFSAQQFPDLHSELNLSSLELGDSALYFCASSVGDTGELFFGEGSRLTVL.

The V and J genes are TRBV9 and TRBJ2-7, with a weak D call TRBD2 (5 bases). Trimming stripped 0 bases from V and 2 bases from J, with 12 bases between. Germline V lookup: CDR1 SGDLS, CDR2 YYNGEE. This CDR3 has 15 residues. Here the CDR3 reads CASSVASGDTYEQYF. In DNA form, the CDR3 reads TGTGCCAGCAGCGTAGCGAGCGGCGACACCTACGAGCAGTACTTC.

The genes are TRBV5-4 and TRBJ2-3; tentatively, D is TRBD1 (5 bases). Trimming stripped 0 bases from V and 0 bases from J, with 8 bases between. Germline-derived CDR1 and CDR2 are SGHNT and YYREEE (reference sequence). CDR3 length equals 15 residues. The CDR3 sequence is CASSLEGISTDTQYF. The CDR3, as DNA: TGTGCCAGCAGCTTGGAGGGGATTAGCACAGATACGCAGTATTTT.

The V call is TRBV5-8, the J call TRBJ2-5; unclear D gene. The CDR3 contains 12 residues. V gave up 4 bases and J gave up 7 bases, with 11 bases separating them. Germline lookup yields CDR1 SGHTS and CDR2 YDEGEE. CDR3 bases: TGTGCCAGCAGCCCCATTCCCGGGACCCAGTACTTC. This encodes CASSPIPGTQYF.

The chain joins TRBV15 to TRBJ1-5, with a possible D match to TRBD1 (5 bases). The CDR3 consists of 15 residues. Trimming took 0 bases from V and 6 from J, leaving 12 bases between them. CDR1 LNHNV and CDR2 YYDKDF come from the germline V gene (reference sequence). CDR3: CATSRDQGATQPQHF. The CDR3 coding sequence is TGTGCCACCAGCAGAGATCAGGGTGCTACTCAGCCCCAGCATTTT.

The chain joins TRBV2 to TRBJ2-7; 9 bases agree with TRBD1. This CDR3 is 13 amino acids long. The V segment lost 6 bases and the J segment 5 bases; nucleotides outside the gene matches: 5. Germline loops: CDR1 SNHLY, CDR2 FYNNEI. CDR3 sequence: CASRGQGNDEQYF. Here the CDR3 DNA reads TGTGCCAGCAGGGGACAGGGCAACGACGAGCAGTACTTC.

The chain employs TRBV11-2 and TRBJ1-3; unclear D gene. This CDR3 has 13 residues. Trimming took off 5 bases at V and 2 bases at J, with 7 bases between the two ends. CDR1 is SGHAT, CDR2 FQNNGV, per germline. This chain's CDR3 is CASSLRAGNTIYF. DNA of the CDR3: TGTGCCAGCAGCCTACGGGCTGGAAACACCATATATTTT.

The gene calls are TRBV7-9 and TRBJ2-2; D uncertain. The CDR3 covers 12 residues. Trimming shortened V by 5 bases and J by 3 bases, and 4 bases separated the two germline ends. Germline-derived CDR1 and CDR2 are SEHNR and FQNEAQ (reference sequence). The DNA of the CDR3 is TGTGCCAGCAGCCCGTACACCGGGGAGCTGTTTTTT. The encoded protein is CASSPYTGELFF.

This sequence joins TRBV9 and TRBJ2-2; possibly TRBD2 for D (6 bases). CDR3 length: 14 residues. CDR1 and CDR2 (germline): SGDLS, YYNGEE. The V and J ends lost 4 bases and 4 bases respectively, with 11 bases between them. The CDR3 coding sequence is TGTGCCAGCAGCTCCGGGGAGGCCACCGGGGAGCTGTTTTTT. Its protein is CASSSGEATGELFF.

The rearrangement uses TRBV11-2 and TRBJ2-7; 10 bases line up with TRBD2. The V and J ends lost 1 base and 6 bases, in that order; junction bases with no gene match: 6. Germline V gives CDR1 SGHAT, CDR2 FQNNGV. The CDR3 length is 15 residues. CDR3 loop: CASSLVSGGVGEQYF. CDR3 DNA: TGTGCCAGCAGCTTAGTCAGCGGGGGGGTAGGCGAGCAGTACTTC.

The chain is built from TRBV27 and TRBJ2-3, with D tentatively TRBD1 (6 bases). Germline CDR1 MNHEY, CDR2 SMNVEV (reference sequence). Trimming took 5 bases from V and 4 from J, leaving 13 bases between them. This CDR3 contains 14 residues. DNA for the CDR3: TGTGCCAGCAGTCTCTGGGACACTTCAGATACGCAGTATTTT. It codes for CASSLWDTSDTQYF.

The genes are TRBV13 and TRBJ2-7; 10 nucleotides agree with TRBD1. J gave up 6 bases and V 5 bases, and 7 bases lay outside the gene matches. CDR3 length: 14 residues. CDR1 is PRHDT and CDR2 is FYEKMQ in the germline V gene (reference sequence). The DNA of the CDR3 is TGTGCCAGCAGCCCGGGGACAGGGGCGACCGAGCAGTACTTC. This gives the protein CASSPGTGATEQYF.

The chain recombines TRBV7-9 with TRBJ2-1; 8 bases are a match to TRBD2. V was pared by 4 bases and J by 8 bases, with 13 bases of the junction left unmatched. Germline V gene data show CDR1 as SEHNR and CDR2 as FQNEAQ (reference sequence). This CDR3 is built from 16 residues. Written as DNA, the CDR3 is TGTGCCAGCAGCTGGGGGGGCGGGGGGCCCCCTGATGAGCAGTTCTTC. Its protein is CASSWGGGGPPDEQFF. The full variable domain, rest sourced from reference TRBV7-9 and TRBJ2-1, is DTGVSQNPRHKITKRGQNVTFRCDPISEHNRLYWYRQTLGQGPEFLTYFQNEAQLEKSRLLSDRFSAERPKGSFSTLEIQRTEQGDSAMYLCASSWGGGGPPDEQFFGPGTRLTVL.

The chain uses TRBV6-5 and TRBJ2-5; 13 bases line up with TRBD2. V trimming: 8 bases; J trimming: 7 bases; junction bases outside the gene matches: 10. Germline assignment: CDR1 MNHEY and CDR2 SVGAGI. The CDR3 is 15 amino acids. The CDR3 DNA reads as TGTGCCAGCGTGCCGGGGACTAGCGGGGTCGGGACCCAGTACTTC. Its translation is CASVPGTSGVGTQYF.

The rearrangement joins TRBV2 to TRBJ1-2, with TRBD1 as a possible D gene (5 bases). V was clipped by 3 bases and J by 4 bases, with 12 bases between them. The length of the CDR3 is 14 residues. Germline CDR1 SNHLY, CDR2 FYNNEI. The CDR3: CASSEAGTVYGYTF. DNA of the CDR3: TGTGCCAGCAGTGAGGCAGGGACTGTCTATGGCTACACCTTC.

The rearrangement uses TRBV19 and TRBJ1-2; a weak D match, TRBD1 (5 bases). Deletions cut 7 bases from V and 13 bases from J, with 19 bases between. The CDR3 has 12 residues. Germline V gene data show CDR1 as LNHDA and CDR2 as SQIVND (reference sequence). The CDR3 region is CASTAGGVDFTF. Here the CDR3 DNA reads TGTGCCAGTACTGCGGGGGGGGTTGATTTCACCTTC.

This chain links TRBV19 with TRBJ1-5, with unresolved D. The germline CDR1 and CDR2 sequences are LNHDA and SQIVND (reference sequence). The CDR3 is made up of 13 amino acids. Trimming took off 7 bases at V and 8 bases at J, with 15 bases between the two ends. This chain's CDR3 is CASTTSGIEPQHF. CDR3 nucleotides: TGTGCCAGTACCACGTCCGGGATTGAGCCCCAGCATTTT.

The rearrangement joins TRBV6-6 to TRBJ1-2, with 7 bases lining up with TRBD1. V trimming: 5 bases; J trimming: 10 bases; junction bases outside the gene matches: 4. This CDR3 region has 11 residues. Germline-derived CDR1 and CDR2 are MNHNY and SVGAGI (reference sequence). The CDR3 loop is CASSGGQDYTF. CDR3 DNA: TGTGCCAGCAGTGGCGGACAGGACTACACCTTC.